Below are 5 T cell receptor beta chains sequenced from a single sample in a study of blood T cell repertoires in COVID-19. Libraries were prepared by immunoSEQ multiplex PCR; TCRdb keeps only in-frame clonotypes and omits some of them. The table has hundreds of thousands of clones, around nine tenths seen once. Sequenced sample: PBMCs or T cells enriched from blood (not recorded which). The receptor set was obtained from a woman aged 60 to 75 who had recovered from COVID-19.

The chain carries TRBV10-3 and TRBJ1-2; 9 bases align to TRBD1. This CDR3 region has 14 residues. Germline CDR1 reads ENHRY; CDR2 reads SYGVKD. Unmatched junction bases numbered 9, after V lost 10 bases and J lost 3 bases. The CDR3 protein is CATGQGEGYYGYTF. CDR3 DNA sequence: TGTGCCACGGGACAGGGTGAGGGGTACTATGGCTACACCTTC.

This clone has a single count. The chain uses TRBV9 and TRBJ1-4; TRBD1 might be the D (5 bases). Germline assignment: CDR1 SGDLS and CDR2 YYNGEE. The CDR3 totals 16 residues. Trimming removed 3 bases from V and 3 bases from J, with 15 bases in between. CDR3 protein: CASSARLGEANEKLFF. DNA of the CDR3: TGTGCCAGCAGCGCCCGCTTGGGGGAGGCTAATGAAAAACTGTTTTTT. The full variable domain, in which reference TRBV9 and TRBJ1-4 provide the parts outside the CDR3, is DSGVTQTPKHLITATGQRVTLRCSPRSGDLSVYWYQQSLDQGLQFLIQYYNGEERAKGNILERFSAQQFPDLHSELNLSSLELGDSALYFCASSARLGEANEKLFFGSGTQLSVL.

The chain employs TRBV5-1 and TRBJ2-2; 8 bases are a match to TRBD1. This CDR3 has 15 residues. Germline CDR1 is SGHRS and CDR2 is YFSETQ. The V and J ends lost 4 bases and 6 bases, in that order; junction bases with no gene match: 8. The CDR3 region has the DNA TGCGCCAGCAGCCTTCCAGGGGGCATCTCCGGGGAGCTGTTTTTT. This translates into CASSLPGGISGELFF.

This rearrangement joins TRBV3-1 (or the pseudogene TRBV3-2) to TRBJ2-3, with D perhaps TRBD1 (5 bases). Trimming removed 7 bases from V and 2 bases from J, with 16 bases in between. From germline, CDR1 is LGHDT and CDR2 YNNKEL (reference sequence). The CDR3 is made up of 15 amino acids. Here the CDR3 reads CASTSGRQFTDTQYF. CDR3 bases: TGTGCCAGCACCTCAGGGCGGCAGTTCACAGATACGCAGTATTTT.

The gene calls are TRBV5-4 and TRBJ2-2, with 7 bases matching TRBD2. The CDR3 spans 20 residues. With V trimmed by 0 bases and J by 5 bases, 19 bases remained unmatched. In germline, CDR1 is SGHNT, CDR2 YYREEE (reference sequence). CDR3 sequence (DNA): TGTGCCAGCAGCTTGGAGGCACGGACGGGAGCGGGGACGAGTACCGGGGAGCTGTTTTTT. This gives the protein CASSLEARTGAGTSTGELFF. The full variable domain, completed using reference TRBV5-4 and TRBJ2-2, is ETGVTQSPTHLIKTRGQQVTLRCSSQSGHNTVSWYQQALGQGPQFIFQYYREEENGRGNFPPRFSGLQFPNYSSELNVNALELDDSALYLCASSLEARTGAGTSTGELFFGEGSRLTVL.